This passage covers 8 T cell receptor beta chains from one sample sequenced in a study of cytomegalovirus exposure and HLA in healthy donors. Both 60 Vbeta primers and 13 Jbeta primers went into the PCR. Profiling relied on immunoSEQ multiplex PCR, and the TCRdb table lists in-frame clones only, not all of them. The table has 150,000 to 200,000 clones, 77% seen once. The sample taken for sequencing was PBMCs. These TCRs come from a woman aged 25 to 39 in good health and CMV-seronegative.

The J gene is TRBJ2-3, the V gene TRBV12-5; possible D gene TRBD2, 5 bases. Per germline, CDR1 LGHNT and CDR2 FRNRAP. Between the trimmed V and J ends, which lost 5 bases and 6 bases, there was a span of 12 bases. This CDR3 spans 13 amino acids. The CDR3 DNA is TGTGCTAGTGGTCTACGGACTTTCGATACGCAGTATTTT. This codes for CASGLRTFDTQYF.

The chain combines TRBV28 with TRBJ2-7; 7 nucleotides match TRBD1. This CDR3 has 14 amino acids. Trimming cost V 7 bases and J 2 bases; bases outside gene matches: 8. Germline CDR1 is MDHEN and CDR2 is SYDVKM. CDR3 nucleotides: TGTGCCAGCACCGTAGGACAGGCTACCTACGAGCAGTACTTC. This gives the protein CASTVGQATYEQYF.

The gene calls are TRBV5-1 and TRBJ2-3, with 8 bases fitting TRBD2. The CDR3 is 15 amino acids. The J segment lost 1 base and the V segment lost 5 bases, leaving 6 bases of the junction unmatched. Per germline, CDR1 SGHRS and CDR2 YFSETQ. In DNA, the CDR3 is TGCGCCAGCAGGGATACAGCGGGAGGCACAGATACGCAGTATTTT. Its translation is CASRDTAGGTDTQYF.

This rearrangement joins TRBV25-1 to TRBJ2-5, with 10 bases aligning to TRBD2. Germline lookup yields CDR1 MGHDK and CDR2 SYGVNS. The CDR3 is 18 amino acids. V trimming: 1 base; J trimming: 3 bases; junction bases outside the gene matches: 11. CDR3 in amino acids: CASSESMGAGGLEETQYF. Written as DNA, the CDR3 is TGTGCCAGCAGTGAATCCATGGGAGCGGGAGGGCTGGAAGAGACCCAGTACTTC.

The rearrangement links TRBV6-8 to TRBJ2-6; 7 positions agree with TRBD1. V lost 2 bases, J lost 0 bases, and 10 bases stayed unmatched. The CDR3 is 19 amino acids. Germline CDR1 reads MNHGY; CDR2 reads SAAAGT. CDR3 amino acids: CASSYGLGQNLSGANVLTF. CDR3 in DNA: TGTGCCAGCAGTTACGGGTTGGGACAGAATCTCTCTGGGGCCAACGTCCTGACTTTC.

At least ten counts were recorded for this clone. The chain couples TRBV6-6 to TRBJ1-1; no clear D. V was clipped by 2 bases and J by 1 base, with 5 bases between them. Germline-derived CDR1 and CDR2 are MNHNY and SVGAGI (reference sequence). This CDR3 spans 13 amino acids. CDR3 coding DNA: TGTGCCAGCAGTTACCACACGAACACTGAAGCTTTCTTT. Protein product: CASSYHTNTEAFF.

V is TRBV30 and J is TRBJ1-2, with a tentative D call TRBD1 (5 bases). Trimming took 0 bases from V and 5 from J, leaving 10 bases between them. CDR1 is GTSNPN, CDR2 SVGIG, per germline (reference sequence). This CDR3 comprises 13 residues. Here the CDR3 reads CAWSVPRVYGYTF. The CDR3 DNA reads TGTGCCTGGAGTGTCCCCAGGGTTTATGGCTACACCTTC.

The rearrangement joins TRBV15 to TRBJ2-3; 9 bases line up with TRBD2. Trimming took 3 bases from V and 4 from J; bases not matched to a gene: 8. The CDR3 runs 16 residues. The V gene's germline CDR1 is LNHNV and CDR2 YYDKDF (reference sequence). CDR3 DNA: TGTGCCACCAGCAGCCAGACTAGCGGAGGGGCAGATACGCAGTATTTT. It translates to CATSSQTSGGADTQYF.